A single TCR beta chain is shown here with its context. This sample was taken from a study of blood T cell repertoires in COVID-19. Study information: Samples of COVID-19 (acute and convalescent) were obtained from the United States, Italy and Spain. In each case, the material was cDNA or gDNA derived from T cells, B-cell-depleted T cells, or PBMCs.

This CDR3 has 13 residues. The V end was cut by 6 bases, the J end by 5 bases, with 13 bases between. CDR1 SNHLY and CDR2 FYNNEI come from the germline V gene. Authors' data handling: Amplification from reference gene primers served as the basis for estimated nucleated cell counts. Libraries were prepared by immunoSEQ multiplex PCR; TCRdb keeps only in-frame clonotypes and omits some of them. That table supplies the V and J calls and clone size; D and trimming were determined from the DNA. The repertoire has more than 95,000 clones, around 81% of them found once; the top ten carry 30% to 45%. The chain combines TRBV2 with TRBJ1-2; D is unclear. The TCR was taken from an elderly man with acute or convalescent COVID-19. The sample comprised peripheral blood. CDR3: CASRELTGYGYTF. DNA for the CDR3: TGTGCCAGCAGGGAGTTAACCGGTTATGGCTACACCTTC.